What follows are 22 T cell receptor beta chains derived from one specimen sequenced in a study of control samples from healthy donors and cancer patients (TCRdb year 2020). The library was obtained by the immunoSEQ multiplex PCR assay. Entries here come from immuneACCESS through TCRdb and include only in-frame sequences with V and J called. Some clones fail to appear in such tables; in the studies checked, an unresolved V gene covers under half of the shortfall, and the cause of the remainder is unknown. The sample data list 100,000 to 150,000 clones, and about 93% of these were observed just once. The ten largest make up 2.5% of the sample. What was sequenced was blood. All receptors derive from a man aged 40-49 years in good health.

This clone was picked up one time. The chain couples TRBV24-1 to TRBJ2-6, with D maybe TRBD1 (6 bases). The CDR3 is 16 amino acids. CDR1 is KGHDR, CDR2 SFDVKD, per germline. The V end lost 4 bases, the J end lost 3 bases, and 12 bases lay between the germline ends. The chain's CDR3 is CATSDPLTGGANVLTF. The CDR3 nucleotides are TGTGCCACCAGTGACCCCCTGACAGGTGGGGCCAACGTCCTGACTTTC.

The V and J genes are TRBV7-8 and TRBJ2-4, with D possibly TRBD2 on 5 matching bases. This CDR3 contains 16 residues. Germline loops: CDR1 SGHVS, CDR2 FQNEAQ. Trimming took off 1 base at V and 0 bases at J, with 10 bases between the two ends. The CDR3 bases are TGTGCCAGCAGCTTAGGGGGAGCTATAGCCAAAAACATTCAGTACTTC. It is translated as CASSLGGAIAKNIQYF.

The genes are TRBV18 and TRBJ1-6; TRBD1 might be the D (5 bases). Trimming left V 5 bases short and J 8 bases short, with 13 bases between. Germline V gene lookup returns CDR1 KGHSH and CDR2 LQKENI. This CDR3 is 14 amino acids long. CDR3 in amino acids: CASSGRAWDSPLHF. The CDR3 nucleotides are TGTGCCAGCTCAGGCAGGGCCTGGGATTCACCCCTCCACTTT. Together with reference TRBV18 and TRBJ1-6, the CDR3 gives the full variable domain: NAGVMQNPRHLVRRRGQEARLRCSPMKGHSHVYWYRQLPEEGLKFMVYLQKENIIDESGMPKERFSAEFPKEGPSILRIQQVVRGDSAAYFCASSGRAWDSPLHFGNGTRLTVT.

The V gene is TRBV28, the J gene TRBJ1-2; the D gene is possibly TRBD1 (5 bases). V was clipped by 8 bases and J by 6 bases, with 16 bases between them. Germline CDR1 reads MDHEN; CDR2 reads SYDVKM. The CDR3 length is 13 residues. This chain's CDR3 is CASSRGIYNGYTF. In nucleotides, the CDR3 is TGTGCCAGCTCGAGGGGTATTTACAATGGCTACACCTTC.

The chain links TRBV2 to TRBJ1-4; D may be TRBD1 (5 bases). Trimming cost V 0 bases and J 8 bases, with 13 bases left between them. The CDR3 consists of 15 residues. Germline CDR1 and CDR2: SNHLY and FYNNEI. CDR3 residues: CASSEARQWIEKLFF. The CDR3 bases are TGTGCCAGCAGTGAAGCTCGACAGTGGATCGAAAAACTGTTTTTT.

This chain links TRBV18 with TRBJ1-5; D unclear. The CDR3 sequence is 14 residues long. The V end was cut by 5 bases, the J end by 6 bases, with 14 bases between. Germline CDR1 is KGHSH and CDR2 is LQKENI. The CDR3 here is CASSEGPVVQPQHF. The DNA for the CDR3 is TGTGCCAGCTCAGAGGGCCCCGTAGTTCAGCCCCAGCATTTT.

The chain uses TRBV2 and TRBJ2-7; 10 nucleotides align to TRBD1. V dropped 7 bases and J dropped 3; count of bases not matched to a gene: 6. In germline, CDR1 is SNHLY, CDR2 FYNNEI. This CDR3 has 14 residues. The CDR3 loop is CASMTDRGDYEQYF. The DNA for the CDR3 is TGTGCCAGCATGACGGACAGGGGGGACTACGAGCAGTACTTC. The full variable domain, rest sourced from reference TRBV2 and TRBJ2-7, is EPEVTQTPSHQVTQMGQEVILRCVPISNHLYFYWYRQILGQKVEFLVSFYNNEISEKSEIFDDQFSVERPDGSNFTLKIRSTKLEDSAMYFCASMTDRGDYEQYFGPGTRLTVT.

The V call is TRBV10-3, the J call TRBJ2-5; 11 nucleotides align to TRBD2. Looked up from germline, CDR1 is ENHRY and CDR2 is SYGVKD. J gave up 0 bases and V 7 bases, and 7 bases lay outside the gene matches. This CDR3 has 16 amino acids. CDR3: CAIMRASGGYQETQYF. The CDR3 region has the DNA TGTGCCATCATGCGGGCTAGCGGGGGGTACCAAGAGACCCAGTACTTC.

The CDR3 DNA sequence: TGTGCCAGCAGTCCCGGCCTAGCGGGGAGCACAGATACGCAGTATTTT. Amino acid sequence: CASSPGLAGSTDTQYF. The chain is built from TRBV11-2 and TRBJ2-3; 9 bases match TRBD2. In germline, CDR1 is SGHAT, CDR2 FQNNGV. The CDR3 totals 16 residues. J gave up 0 bases and V 6 bases, and 7 bases lay outside the gene matches.

The genes are TRBV5-1 and TRBJ1-6; D remains unclear. The CDR3 covers 14 residues. Germline V gene data show CDR1 as SGHRS and CDR2 as YFSETQ. Trimming shortened V by 2 bases and J by 14 bases, and 17 bases separated the two germline ends. Written as DNA, the CDR3 is TGCGCCAGCAGCTTTAACACCCCGGGTAGCACCCTCCACTTT. Protein sequence: CASSFNTPGSTLHF.

The chain is built from TRBV14 and TRBJ1-1; unclear D gene. Germline values: CDR1 SGHDN, CDR2 FVKESK. Trimming took 1 base from V and 1 from J, leaving 1 base between them. The CDR3 has 12 residues. CDR3: CASSQGNTEAFF. The DNA of the CDR3 is TGTGCCAGCAGCCAAGGGAACACTGAAGCTTTCTTT.

This clone was counted a few times. The rearrangement uses TRBV3-1 (or the pseudogene TRBV3-2) and TRBJ1-1; 8 bases line up with TRBD1. From germline, CDR1 is LGHDT and CDR2 YNNKEL (reference sequence). V lost 5 bases to trimming and J lost 3 bases; unmatched junction nucleotides: 2. The CDR3 consists of 13 residues. As DNA, the CDR3 is TGTGCCAGCAGCACGACAGGGGACACTGAAGCTTTCTTT. Its translation: CASSTTGDTEAFF.

This chain joins TRBV2 and TRBJ1-1; no firm D call. The CDR3 contains 12 residues. Germline assignment: CDR1 SNHLY and CDR2 FYNNEI. V lost 7 bases, J lost 3 bases, and 9 bases lay in between. The CDR3 spells CASIPWHTEAFF. As DNA, the CDR3 is TGTGCCAGCATACCCTGGCACACTGAAGCTTTCTTT.

The gene calls are TRBV24-1 and TRBJ2-3, with TRBD1 matching 9 bases. The CDR3 has 15 amino acids. CDR1 and CDR2 from the germline V gene are KGHDR and SFDVKD. The ends lost 7 bases at V and 3 bases at J; junction bases unmatched: 7. This CDR3 is CATRATGGLTDTQYF. The CDR3 DNA follows: TGTGCCACCAGGGCGACAGGGGGTCTGACAGATACGCAGTATTTT.

The chain uses TRBV11-2 and TRBJ1-2, with TRBD1 matching 7 bases. V dropped 4 bases and J dropped 3; count of bases not matched to a gene: 11. Germline CDR1 and CDR2: SGHAT and FQNNGV. The CDR3 covers 16 residues. In DNA form, the CDR3 reads TGTGCCAGCAGCTCCGGGGCCGAACAGGGGTACTATGGCTACACCTTC. Translation: CASSSGAEQGYYGYTF.

V gene TRBV19 combines with J gene TRBJ1-5, with a possible D match to TRBD1 (6 bases). CDR3 size: 14 residues. V gave up 7 bases and J gave up 3 bases, with 13 bases separating them. Looked up from germline, CDR1 is LNHDA and CDR2 is SQIVND (reference sequence). DNA for the CDR3: TGTGCCAGTACAATGGGACACCACAATCAGCCCCAGCATTTT. Translation gives CASTMGHHNQPQHF.

This chain uses TRBV24-1 with TRBJ2-3; 7 bases are a match to TRBD2. Per the germline V gene, CDR1 is KGHDR and CDR2 is SFDVKD. This CDR3 region has 13 residues. J was trimmed by 4 bases and V by 9 bases; bases with no gene match: 6. CDR3 in amino acids: CATSGLVADTQYF. The CDR3 DNA follows: TGTGCCACCTCCGGACTAGTAGCAGATACGCAGTATTTT.

The chain has TRBV5-5 and TRBJ1-1; D is uncertain. The ends were cut back, 1 base at V and 10 bases at J, with 8 bases in the middle. The CDR3 consists of 11 residues. Germline CDR1 SGHKS, CDR2 YYEKEE (reference sequence). The CDR3 sequence: CASSLWGGAFF. The CDR3 region has the DNA TGTGCCAGCAGCTTGTGGGGTGGAGCTTTCTTT.

The V call is TRBV4-2, the J call TRBJ2-5; D may be TRBD2 (7 bases). The CDR3 is made up of 15 amino acids. CDR1 and CDR2 from the germline V gene are LGHNA and YNFKEQ. V lost 6 bases and J 5 bases, leaving 19 bases between the germline ends. The CDR3 loop reads CASSKTLGRGETQYF. CDR3 nucleotide sequence: TGTGCCAGCAGTAAGACGCTAGGGAGGGGGGAGACCCAGTACTTC.

The J gene is TRBJ1-6, the V gene TRBV7-3; D is unclear. The V end was cut by 5 bases, the J end by 6 bases, with 8 bases between. The CDR3 contains 13 residues. Germline V gene lookup returns CDR1 SGHTA and CDR2 FQGTGA. CDR3 residues: CASSQDRNSPLHF. Here the CDR3 DNA reads TGTGCCAGCAGCCAGGACCGTAATTCACCCCTCCACTTT.

The chain combines TRBV6-5 with TRBJ1-6; D is possibly TRBD1 (6 bases). The ends were cut back, 8 bases at V and 3 bases at J, with 11 bases in the middle. Looked up from germline, CDR1 is MNHEY and CDR2 is SVGAGI. This CDR3 is 14 amino acids long. CDR3 bases: TGTGCCAGCGCCAACAGGGTCTATAATTCACCCCTCCACTTT. The encoded protein is CASANRVYNSPLHF.

This sequence joins TRBV7-9 and TRBJ2-1; D not certain. The CDR3 contains 13 residues. Trimming took off 3 bases at V and 10 bases at J, with 13 bases between the two ends. From germline, CDR1 is SEHNR and CDR2 FQNEAQ (reference sequence). The CDR3 loop reads CASSLSARQEQFF. CDR3 sequence (DNA): TGTGCCAGCAGCTTGTCCGCGCGCCAGGAGCAGTTCTTC.